This T cell receptor beta chain was captured in a study of cytomegalovirus exposure and HLA in healthy donors. This CDR3 spans 12 amino acids. Trimming stripped 1 base from V and 10 bases from J, with 10 bases between. The germline V gene has CDR1 ENHRY and CDR2 SYGVKD. Remarks on this clone: Its antigen is currently unknown.

The method was immunoSEQ multiplex PCR; TCRdb's version includes in-frame clones alone and lacks a portion of them. The sample holds 100,000 to 150,000 clones, about 89% seen once. Overall study results and limits: Most TCR sequences were rare, but some public TCRs occurred in many donors.

This TCR derives from a woman aged 18-35 years in good health and CMV-seronegative. The chain combines TRBV10-3 with TRBJ1-1; maybe TRBD1 (5 bases). Sequencing was done on a sample of PBMCs. As DNA, the CDR3 is TGTGCCATCAGTGAGTTTGGGGCTTTAGCTTTCTTT. As protein: CAISEFGALAFF.